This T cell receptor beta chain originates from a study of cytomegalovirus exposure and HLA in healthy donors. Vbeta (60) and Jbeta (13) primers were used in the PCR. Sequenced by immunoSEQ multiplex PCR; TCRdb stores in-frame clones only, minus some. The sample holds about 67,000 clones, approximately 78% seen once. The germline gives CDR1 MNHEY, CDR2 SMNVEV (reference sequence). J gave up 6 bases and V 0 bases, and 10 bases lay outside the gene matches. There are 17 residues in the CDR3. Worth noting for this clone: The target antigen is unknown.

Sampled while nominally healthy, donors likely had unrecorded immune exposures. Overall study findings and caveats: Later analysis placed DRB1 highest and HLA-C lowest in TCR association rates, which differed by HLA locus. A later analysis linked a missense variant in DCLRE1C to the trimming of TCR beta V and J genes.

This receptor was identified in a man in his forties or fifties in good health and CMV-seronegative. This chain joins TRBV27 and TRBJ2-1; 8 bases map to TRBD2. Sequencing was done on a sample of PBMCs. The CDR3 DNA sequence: TGTGCCAGCAGTTTATCGTCTGAGACTAGCGCTTTCAATGAGCAGTTCTTC. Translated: CASSLSSETSAFNEQFF.